This T cell receptor (beta chain) was documented in a study of CD8 T cells in Susac syndrome. Through negative isolation, CD4+ and CD8+ T cells were obtained, while TEMRA cells were enriched using FACS. Random hexamers served to reverse transcribe about 0.5 to 1 ug RNA. TCRdb processed the immunoSEQ multiplex PCR reads anew with MiXCR; each CDR3 protein has one entry. This table holds 150,000 to 200,000 distinct CDR3 sequences, over 85% found once. The CDR3 is 15 amino acids. Trimming pared 1 base from V and 10 bases from J, leaving 17 bases between. V gene TRBV12-3 or TRBV12-4 combines with J gene TRBJ2-1; D unclear. The TCR originated in a human donor with multiple sclerosis. Source material: CD4+ T cells from PBMCs. The DNA for the CDR3 is TGTGCCAGCAGTTTAGGATCTAGGCCGACGTCCGAGCAGTTCTTC. It yields the protein CASSLGSRPTSEQFF.